Shown below are 23 T cell receptor beta chains from a single sample sequenced in a study of blood T cell repertoires in COVID-19. The method was immunoSEQ multiplex PCR; TCRdb's version includes in-frame clones alone and lacks a portion of them. This table has about 180,000 clones, around 87% appearing once. The source material was peripheral blood. These receptors came from a man aged 35 to 55 with active or convalescent COVID-19.

The chain uses TRBV2 and TRBJ2-7; D tentatively reads TRBD1 or TRBD2 (6 bases each). V was clipped by 5 bases and J by 6 bases, with 17 bases between them. CDR1 SNHLY and CDR2 FYNNEI come from the germline V gene. CDR3 size: 14 residues. CDR3 nucleotide sequence: TGTGCCAGCAGTCAAGGACAGACTAGTCCCGAGCAGTACTTC. This codes for CASSQGQTSPEQYF.

The rearrangement uses TRBV3-1 (or the pseudogene TRBV3-2) and TRBJ1-2, with 7 positions matching TRBD1. CDR3 size: 12 residues. The V and J ends lost 5 bases and 10 bases, in that order; junction bases with no gene match: 7. CDR1 LGHDT and CDR2 YNNKEL come from the germline V gene (reference sequence). The CDR3 is CASSVPGGHYTF. CDR3 bases: TGTGCCAGCAGCGTCCCAGGGGGTCACTACACCTTC.

The rearrangement uses TRBV7-8 and TRBJ2-6; 8 bases are a match to TRBD2. Germline-derived CDR1 and CDR2 are SGHVS and FQNEAQ. J lost 2 bases, V lost 5 bases, and 20 bases had no gene match. This CDR3 is 21 amino acids long. CDR3: CASSPLGRRGAVEPGANVLTF. The CDR3 DNA is TGTGCCAGCAGCCCCCTAGGTCGGCGGGGGGCCGTCGAGCCTGGGGCCAACGTCCTGACTTTC.

The chain joins TRBV15 to TRBJ2-1, with 7 bases lining up with TRBD1. There are 14 residues in the CDR3. Germline V gene sequence: CDR1 LNHNV, CDR2 YYDKDF (reference sequence). V shed 1 base and J 8 bases; nucleotides not matched to a gene: 5. CDR3 DNA sequence: TGTGCCACCAGCAGAGGACAGGGCATTGATGAGCAGTTCTTC. Protein product: CATSRGQGIDEQFF.

The J gene is TRBJ2-1, the V gene TRBV5-6; D is perhaps TRBD2 (6 bases). Germline CDR1 and CDR2: SGHDT and YYEEEE. Trimming removed 3 bases from V and 5 bases from J, with 6 bases in between. The CDR3 spans 12 residues. The DNA of the CDR3 is TGTGCCAGCAGCTGGACTAACAATGAGCAGTTCTTC. It is translated as CASSWTNNEQFF.

The chain employs TRBV11-2 and TRBJ2-7, with D uncertain. V lost 5 bases to trimming and J lost 0 bases, with 11 bases between them. Per the germline V gene, CDR1 is SGHAT and CDR2 is FQNNGV. CDR3 length: 14 amino acids. CDR3 DNA: TGTGCCAGCAGCCTCGATCCGGGCTCCTACGAGCAGTACTTC. Its protein is CASSLDPGSYEQYF.

The V call is TRBV14, the J call TRBJ1-6; D remains ambiguous. Germline lookup yields CDR1 SGHDN and CDR2 FVKESK. V lost 1 base to trimming and J lost 4 bases, with 8 bases between them. The CDR3 is 15 amino acids. The DNA for the CDR3 is TGTGCCAGCAGCCAAGTACGAGGGTATAATTCACCCCTCCACTTT. Translating it yields CASSQVRGYNSPLHF.

The chain recombines TRBV30 with TRBJ1-1, with D possibly matching TRBD1 (6 bases). Trimming removed 3 bases from V and 0 bases from J, with 11 bases in between. From germline, CDR1 is GTSNPN and CDR2 SVGIG (reference sequence). The CDR3 covers 14 residues. CDR3 sequence reads: CAWRTGSMNTEAFF. CDR3 coding DNA: TGTGCCTGGAGGACAGGATCTATGAACACTGAAGCTTTCTTT.

This sequence joins TRBV2 and TRBJ2-1; TRBD1 might be the D (6 bases). Trimming cost V 6 bases and J 4 bases, with 13 bases left between them. CDR3 length equals 14 residues. CDR1 SNHLY and CDR2 FYNNEI come from the germline V gene. The CDR3 nucleotides are TGTGCCAGCAGATCCGAGACAGGATACAATGAGCAGTTCTTC. Amino acid sequence: CASRSETGYNEQFF.

The rearrangement uses TRBV30 and TRBJ1-1, with D maybe TRBD1 (5 bases). Deletions cut 0 bases from V and 5 bases from J, with 10 bases between. The length of the CDR3 is 13 residues. Per germline, CDR1 GTSNPN and CDR2 SVGIG (reference sequence). The CDR3 nucleotides are TGTGCCTGGAGTGTACGGGGGGGGACTGAAGCTTTCTTT. Amino acids: CAWSVRGGTEAFF.

This clone was detected a few times. The chain links TRBV28 to TRBJ2-1; possible D gene TRBD1, 6 bases. The CDR3 length is 15 residues. V lost 10 bases, J lost 0 bases, and 16 bases lay in between. Germline V gene sequence: CDR1 MDHEN, CDR2 SYDVKM. The CDR3 protein is CATESGELSYNEQFF. CDR3 bases: TGTGCCACCGAATCAGGGGAACTCTCCTACAATGAGCAGTTCTTC.

The chain has TRBV10-3 and TRBJ1-3, with D perhaps TRBD1 (5 bases). Germline assignment: CDR1 ENHRY and CDR2 SYGVKD. V was pared by 4 bases and J by 0 bases, with 13 bases between. The CDR3 contains 16 residues. The CDR3 protein is CAISGAAGRSGNTIYF. In nucleotides, the CDR3 is TGTGCCATCAGTGGGGCAGCGGGACGCTCTGGAAACACCATATATTTT.

The chain links TRBV6-5 to TRBJ1-1, with 7 bases that match TRBD1. The V gene's germline CDR1 is MNHEY and CDR2 SVGAGI. The V segment lost 10 bases and the J segment 5 bases; nucleotides outside the gene matches: 7. The CDR3 is 12 residues long. CDR3 loop: CATQHRGTEAFF. The CDR3 coding sequence is TGTGCCACCCAACACAGGGGAACTGAAGCTTTCTTT.

V gene TRBV7-9 combines with J gene TRBJ2-1; 7 positions agree with TRBD1. CDR3 length: 15 residues. Trimming removed 2 bases from V and 6 bases from J; junction bases left unmatched: 7. Germline CDR1 is SEHNR and CDR2 is FQNEAQ (reference sequence). Written as DNA, the CDR3 is TGTGCCAGCAGCTTACGAGGGGGCGCACGCAATGAGCAGTTCTTC. This sequence encodes CASSLRGGARNEQFF.

The genes are TRBV19 and TRBJ1-4; D may be TRBD1 (6 bases). The CDR3 is 14 residues long. Germline V gene data show CDR1 as LNHDA and CDR2 as SQIVND (reference sequence). V lost 3 bases and J 11 bases, leaving 16 bases between the germline ends. The CDR3 coding sequence is TGTGCCAGTAGTATCGGCCAGGGGTATGGGAAACTGTTTTTT. Its protein is CASSIGQGYGKLFF.

This chain joins TRBV9 and TRBJ2-2; TRBD1 matches at 8 bases. CDR1 and CDR2 (germline): SGDLS, YYNGEE. Germline trimming cut 3 bases from V and 2 bases from J; bases unmatched to any gene: 6. The CDR3 sequence is 16 residues long. The CDR3 DNA follows: TGTGCCAGCAGCGCTCGGACAGGGACTAACACCGGGGAGCTGTTTTTT. As protein: CASSARTGTNTGELFF.

This chain connects TRBV18 to TRBJ2-3; maybe TRBD1 (6 bases). The CDR3 is 16 residues long. V was cut by 3 bases and J by 4 bases, with 17 bases left in between. The V gene's germline CDR1 is KGHSH and CDR2 LQKENI. DNA of the CDR3: TGTGCCAGCTCACCTAGATGGGCAGGGGCCTCAGATACGCAGTATTTT. Its translation is CASSPRWAGASDTQYF.

The chain is built from TRBV28 and TRBJ1-2, with 7 bases matching TRBD1. The V and J ends lost 4 bases and 4 bases, in that order; junction bases with no gene match: 18. The CDR3 totals 18 residues. Germline lookup yields CDR1 MDHEN and CDR2 SYDVKM. CDR3 residues: CASSSIRASGGLSYGYTF. Written as DNA, the CDR3 is TGTGCCAGCAGTTCTATTAGGGCTTCAGGGGGGTTGAGCTATGGCTACACCTTC.

The chain has TRBV9 and TRBJ1-6; D possibly corresponds to TRBD1 (5 bases). V lost 4 bases to trimming and J lost 5 bases, with 16 bases between them. In germline, CDR1 is SGDLS, CDR2 YYNGEE. CDR3 length: 16 amino acids. The DNA for the CDR3 is TGTGCCAGCAGCCCTCAGAGACAGAACAATAATTCACCCCTCCACTTT. Its protein is CASSPQRQNNNSPLHF.

V usage is TRBV19 and J usage is TRBJ2-3, with D tentatively TRBD2 (7 bases). This CDR3 has 15 residues. With 3 bases removed from V and 4 bases from J, the gap between germline ends came to 14 bases. CDR1 LNHDA and CDR2 SQIVND come from the germline V gene (reference sequence). DNA of the CDR3: TGTGCCAGTAGTATTCGGGGGGCAGGGTCAGATACGCAGTATTTT. This gives the protein CASSIRGAGSDTQYF.

The chain employs TRBV6-6 and TRBJ2-2; 10 bases line up with TRBD1. Germline trimming cut 5 bases from V and 3 bases from J; bases unmatched to any gene: 3. This CDR3 region has 15 residues. The V gene's germline CDR1 is MNHNY and CDR2 SVGAGI (reference sequence). CDR3: CASSRTGGDTGELFF. CDR3 in DNA: TGTGCCAGCAGTCGGACAGGGGGGGACACCGGGGAGCTGTTTTTT.

This chain uses TRBV7-6 with TRBJ2-3, with TRBD1 matching 9 bases. V was pared by 2 bases and J by 5 bases, with 8 bases of the junction left unmatched. CDR3 length: 16 amino acids. The germline gives CDR1 SGHVS, CDR2 FNYEAQ. DNA of the CDR3: TGTGCCAGCAGCTTATCGTGGACAGGGGTTAAAGATACGCAGTATTTT. Translating it yields CASSLSWTGVKDTQYF.

The rearrangement joins TRBV6-1 to TRBJ2-6; weak D call: TRBD1 (6 bases). The V end was cut by 1 base, the J end by 2 bases, with 15 bases between. CDR1 and CDR2 from the germline V gene are MNHNS and SASEGT. The CDR3 contains 18 residues. The CDR3 DNA reads TGTGCCAGCAGTGAAGTCCAGCAGGGGTACGCTGGGGCCAACGTCCTGACTTTC. It specifies CASSEVQQGYAGANVLTF.